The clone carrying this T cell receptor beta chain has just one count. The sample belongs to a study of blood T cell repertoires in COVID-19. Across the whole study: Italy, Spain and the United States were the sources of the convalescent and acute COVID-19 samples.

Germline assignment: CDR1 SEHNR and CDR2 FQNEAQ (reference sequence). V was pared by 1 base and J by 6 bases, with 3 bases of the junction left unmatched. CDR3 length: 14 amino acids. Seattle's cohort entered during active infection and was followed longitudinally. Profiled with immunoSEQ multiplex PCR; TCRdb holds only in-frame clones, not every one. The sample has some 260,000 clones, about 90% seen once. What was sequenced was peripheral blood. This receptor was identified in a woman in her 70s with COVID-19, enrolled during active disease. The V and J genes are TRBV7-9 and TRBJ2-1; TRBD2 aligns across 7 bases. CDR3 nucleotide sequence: TGTGCCAGCAGCTTAGGAGCGGGAAGCAATGAGCAGTTCTTC. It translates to CASSLGAGSNEQFF.